The 22 T cell receptor beta chains below come from one sample, sequenced in a study of cytotoxic CD8 clonotypes in ibrutinib-treated CLL. Method: immunoSEQ multiplex PCR; TCRdb's copy keeps in-frame clones and lacks some. Of approximately 320,000 clones listed, roughly 71% are singletons. The starting material was PBMCs, obtained after 36 months of ibrutinib treatment. Receptors originate from a human donor with chronic lymphocytic leukemia.

This rearrangement joins TRBV27 to TRBJ1-2; D unclear. Germline-derived CDR1 and CDR2 are MNHEY and SMNVEV (reference sequence). Trimming left V 3 bases short and J 5 bases short, with 10 bases between. The CDR3 covers 13 residues. CDR3 in amino acids: CASSFRAGYGYTF. As DNA, the CDR3 is TGTGCCAGCAGTTTTAGGGCAGGTTATGGCTACACCTTC.

This clone has more than one count but fewer than ten. The chain combines TRBV7-3 with TRBJ2-1, with 8 bases aligning to TRBD2. The CDR3 has 15 amino acids. The V and J ends lost 2 bases and 4 bases, in that order; junction bases with no gene match: 4. The germline CDR1 and CDR2 sequences are SGHTA and FQGTGA. The CDR3, as DNA: TGTGCCAGCAGCTTAGGGCTAGCGGGTTACAATGAGCAGTTCTTC. The encoded protein is CASSLGLAGYNEQFF.

This clone was seen only a few times. This chain uses TRBV6-5 with TRBJ1-6, with D tentatively TRBD1 (6 bases). Germline V gene data show CDR1 as MNHEY and CDR2 as SVGAGI. This CDR3 has 15 residues. V was pared by 6 bases and J by 5 bases, with 14 bases between. CDR3 in amino acids: CASSRTGSNNSPLHF. In DNA, the CDR3 is TGTGCCAGCAGCAGAACAGGGAGTAATAATTCACCCCTCCACTTT.

The chain employs TRBV5-6 and TRBJ2-5; D may be TRBD1 (5 bases). This CDR3 is 13 amino acids long. The V and J ends lost 0 bases and 7 bases respectively, with 10 bases between them. Germline-derived CDR1 and CDR2 are SGHDT and YYEEEE. CDR3 nucleotide sequence: TGTGCCAGCAGCTTGGGTTCAGGGTCGACCCAGTACTTC. This codes for CASSLGSGSTQYF.

This rearrangement joins TRBV7-9 to TRBJ2-2, with D maybe TRBD1 (5 bases). The germline V gene encodes CDR1 SEHNR and CDR2 FQNEAQ (reference sequence). V was clipped by 5 bases and J by 10 bases, with 17 bases between them. CDR3 length: 14 amino acids. The CDR3 loop reads CASSLKKDNPELFF. DNA for the CDR3: TGTGCCAGCAGCCTAAAAAAGGACAACCCGGAGCTGTTTTTT.

CDR3 protein: CASSLYASGRYTDTQYF. CDR3 nucleotide sequence: TGTGCCAGCAGTTTATACGCTAGCGGGAGATACACAGATACGCAGTATTTT. V usage is TRBV28 and J usage is TRBJ2-3, with 10 bases identical to TRBD2. From germline, CDR1 is MDHEN and CDR2 SYDVKM. V shed 1 base and J 2 bases; nucleotides not matched to a gene: 6. The length of the CDR3 is 17 residues.

The rearrangement joins TRBV5-6 to TRBJ2-6, with unresolved D. V was pared by 5 bases and J by 0 bases, with 21 bases between. CDR3 length equals 19 residues. CDR1 and CDR2 from the germline V gene are SGHDT and YYEEEE. This CDR3 is CASREDPLGLSSGANVLTF. The DNA for the CDR3 is TGTGCCAGCAGAGAGGATCCCCTAGGGCTGAGCTCTGGGGCCAACGTCCTGACTTTC.

This chain joins TRBV9 and TRBJ2-3; 9 nucleotides line up with TRBD1. The CDR3 sequence is 16 residues long. Germline V gene lookup returns CDR1 SGDLS and CDR2 YYNGEE. Trimming cost V 1 base and J 3 bases; bases outside gene matches: 6. In DNA, the CDR3 is TGTGCCAGCAGCGTATCAGGACAGGGGATGACAGATACGCAGTATTTT. Amino acid sequence: CASSVSGQGMTDTQYF.

The gene calls are TRBV7-3 and TRBJ2-5; D tentatively fits TRBD1 or TRBD2 (5 bases each). There are 15 residues in the CDR3. With 5 bases removed from V and 1 base from J, the gap between germline ends came to 14 bases. Germline V CDR1 and CDR2: SGHTA, FQGTGA. Here the CDR3 DNA reads TGTGCCAGCAGCCGAGGGGCCACCCGCCAAGAGACCCAGTACTTC. As protein: CASSRGATRQETQYF.

The chain employs TRBV28 and TRBJ2-7, with 9 bases lining up with TRBD1. Germline assignment: CDR1 MDHEN and CDR2 SYDVKM. V shed 3 bases, J shed 2 bases, and the junction held 5 bases outside the gene matches. The CDR3 consists of 15 residues. In nucleotides, the CDR3 is TGTGCCAGCAGTTTCTCGGGACAGGGAGCCTACGAGCAGTACTTC. The encoded protein is CASSFSGQGAYEQYF.

CDR3 residues: CASSHVMGQNTEAFF. In DNA, the CDR3 is TGCGCCAGCAGCCACGTGATGGGACAGAACACTGAAGCTTTCTTT. This chain uses TRBV4-3 with TRBJ1-1, with TRBD1 as a possible D gene (6 bases). Germline V gives CDR1 LGHNA, CDR2 YSLEER. The CDR3 runs 15 residues. The germline V and J ends were trimmed by 3 bases and 1 base, with 12 bases remaining between them.

This chain uses TRBV5-1 with TRBJ2-1; D is possibly TRBD2 (5 bases). The CDR3 runs to 14 residues. The V gene's germline CDR1 is SGHRS and CDR2 YFSETQ. V was cut by 7 bases and J by 4 bases, with 15 bases left in between. DNA for the CDR3: TGCGCCAGCGGGAAGAAAAGCGGTTACAATGAGCAGTTCTTC. Amino acid sequence: CASGKKSGYNEQFF.

The chain carries TRBV9 and TRBJ2-5, with 7 bases fitting TRBD1. Germline values: CDR1 SGDLS, CDR2 YYNGEE. Trimming at V came to 1 base and at J to 5 bases, leaving 14 bases not matched to a gene. The CDR3 contains 17 residues. CDR3 region: CASSVRTGAEIGETQYF. CDR3 nucleotides: TGTGCCAGCAGCGTACGAACAGGGGCCGAAATAGGGGAGACCCAGTACTTC.

The V gene is TRBV7-2, the J gene TRBJ2-7, with D uncertain. Germline V gene sequence: CDR1 SGHTA, CDR2 FQGNSA. Trimming took 0 bases from V and 1 from J, leaving 4 bases between them. The CDR3 totals 13 residues. In DNA form, the CDR3 reads TGTGCCAGCAGCTTAGCTTTATCCTACGAGCAGTACTTC. Encoded protein: CASSLALSYEQYF.

The chain is built from TRBV6-6 and TRBJ2-7, with 7 bases that match TRBD2. V trimming: 5 bases; J trimming: 2 bases; junction bases outside the gene matches: 9. Germline CDR1 reads MNHNY; CDR2 reads SVGAGI (reference sequence). The CDR3 spans 15 residues. Written as DNA, the CDR3 is TGTGCCAGCAGTCTCATCCTCCGGGGGGCCTACGAGCAGTACTTC. It is translated as CASSLILRGAYEQYF.

CDR3 in DNA: TGTGCCAGCAGTTACCCTGGACAGGGCGAGACCCAGTACTTC. This encodes CASSYPGQGETQYF. The chain joins TRBV6-7 to TRBJ2-5; 8 bases line up with TRBD1. TRBV6-7 is annotated as an ORF whose role is uncertain. Trimming cost V 2 bases and J 5 bases; bases outside gene matches: 4. The CDR3 has 14 amino acids.

The CDR3 DNA reads TGTGCCAGCAGCCGTGACAGGGACGTCTATGGCTACACCTTC. Translating it yields CASSRDRDVYGYTF. The chain uses TRBV21-1 and TRBJ1-2; whether TRBD1, the table's D call, matches the DNA was not checked. TRBV21-1 counts as a pseudogene. This CDR3 is built from 14 residues.

This chain connects TRBV9 to TRBJ2-7; D possibly corresponds to TRBD1 (6 bases). The CDR3 is 14 residues long. Trimming took off 7 bases at V and 5 bases at J, with 19 bases between the two ends. Looked up from germline, CDR1 is SGDLS and CDR2 is YYNGEE. The CDR3 loop reads CASAPSPHRDEQYF. CDR3 bases: TGTGCCAGCGCCCCCTCTCCTCACAGGGACGAGCAGTACTTC.

In DNA form, the CDR3 reads TGTGCCAGCAGCGCAGGGTTCGGGTCCGCTTTCTTT. This translates into CASSAGFGSAFF. The chain carries TRBV7-2 and TRBJ1-1; tentative D call: TRBD1 (5 bases). Germline CDR1 and CDR2: SGHTA and FQGNSA. The CDR3 extends over 12 amino acids. V lost 5 bases and J 11 bases, leaving 15 bases between the germline ends.

The CDR3, as DNA: TGTGCCAGCAGCCCCGGACAGGGGAGAGTTGTGGAAACTAACTATGGCTACACCTTC. Translated, it gives CASSPGQGRVVETNYGYTF. The chain combines TRBV7-8 with TRBJ1-2; 9 positions match TRBD1. Unmatched junction bases numbered 16, after V lost 5 bases and J lost 0 bases. Germline V CDR1 and CDR2: SGHVS, FQNEAQ. CDR3 length: 19 amino acids.

J is TRBJ1-1 and V is TRBV5-1, with D unclear. Germline V gene lookup returns CDR1 SGHRS and CDR2 YFSETQ. Trimming shortened V by 2 bases and J by 1 base, and 9 bases separated the two germline ends. The CDR3 is 14 amino acids. The CDR3 protein is CASSFSIGNTEAFF. The CDR3 nucleotides are TGCGCCAGCAGCTTCAGTATCGGGAACACTGAAGCTTTCTTT.

This clone was counted between two and nine times. The genes are TRBV4-3 and TRBJ1-2; possibly TRBD1 for D (5 bases). V was trimmed by 0 bases and J by 1 base, leaving 9 bases between them. The CDR3 covers 15 residues. Germline V gene data show CDR1 as LGHNA and CDR2 as YSLEER. In DNA form, the CDR3 reads TGCGCCAGCAGCCAAGATCGGGGGGGTAACTATGGCTACACCTTC. Its protein is CASSQDRGGNYGYTF.